Sequencing of this T cell receptor (beta chain) was carried out in a study of blood T cells in healthy people across ages. Peripheral blood, roughly 9.3 milliliters per donor, was collected. The junction had 9 bases not matched to a gene; V was cut back by 4 bases and J by 8 bases. CDR1 and CDR2 from the germline V gene are SGHVS and FQNEAQ. This CDR3 has 16 residues. Then a second PCR, running about 7 to 11 cycles, was carried out with a sample-barcoded 5' primer and a J-beta primer mix. Paired-end reads containing CDR3 totaled no fewer than 2.5 million for each sample. TCRdb reprocessed the 5' RACE reads with MiXCR, giving one entry per CDR3 protein. The sample contains about 1.8 million distinct CDR3 sequences, around half of which appear only once.

Input material: blood. The TCR originated in a woman aged 40 to 50 in good health. The chain combines TRBV7-8 with TRBJ1-6, with TRBD1 matching over 9 bases. DNA for the CDR3: TGTGCCAGCAGCTCCACAGGGGGCTTCTCCTATTCACCCCTCCACTTT. Translated: CASSSTGGFSYSPLHF.